Included here is one T cell receptor (beta chain) sequence, with context. This clone was found once. What this receptor recognizes is not known. No base qualities exist here, and no much larger clone lies one base off it. Counted from cysteine to phenylalanine, this CDR3 has 13 amino acids. Only the CDR3 part of the read is kept: 39 bases, read in frame from the first base. Compared with germline, V lacks 6 bases and J lacks 3 bases; bases without a gene match: 0. From the germline V gene, CDR1 is MNHEY and CDR2 is SVGAGI. The entry originates in a study of blood T cell repertoires in COVID-19 (dated by TCRdb to about 2020). General notes on the study: Samples from collaborators originated in the United States, Italy and Spain and spanned both the acute and convalescent phases of COVID-19. The material from the prospective study consisted of cDNA or gDNA derived from T cells, B-cell-depleted T cells, or PBMCs. Where HLA class I and class II types were available, the types were taken from metadata supplied by the sample provider, not from assay-based typing. The samples were drawn from two sources: the first 160 participants of the ongoing ImmuneRACE study, and 1,000 to 1,500 subjects contributed by 6 global collaborators. Deeply sampled blood TCRbeta repertoires from subjects exposed to, actively infected with, or recovered from COVID-19 were included in the dataset. A freely available public database, intended as a resource for researchers studying the immune response to SARS-CoV-2, is where the repertoires were released. Sample metadata almost always included a de-identified subject ID, COVID-19 status, age in years and sex. The investigation overall reported the following: The amount of clinical and demographic metadata varied by source and participant and was provided uncurated.

In the prospective study, participants were 18 to 89 years old, resided in 24 geographic areas of the United States, and were enrolled through a virtual design. Cohort assignment in the prospective study relied on participant-reported clinical history from a screening survey and a study questionnaire. Exposed participants had been in contact with someone with a PCR-confirmed or clinician-diagnosed COVID-19 case within 2 weeks of study entry. Mobile phlebotomists in the prospective study collected whole blood, serum and a nasopharyngeal or oropharyngeal swab from every participant. Participants in the prospective study had the option to provide additional blood draws and questionnaires over a roughly 2-month period. Before DNA extraction, blood samples from the prospective study were shipped at room temperature or frozen. The immunoSEQ Assay, a bias-controlled multiplex PCR, was used to amplify TCRbeta CDR3 regions from genomic DNA. On the authors' methods: The number of nucleated cells in each sample was estimated from the amplification of reference gene primers within the assay. To quantify the absolute abundance of each unique TCRbeta CDR3 rearrangement, sequence reads were collapsed and filtered. For each sample, productive Simpson clonality was calculated by taking the square root of Simpson's diversity index across productive rearrangements. The source is immuneACCESS, and TCRdb retained only in-frame sequences with V and J called. Part of the clones is not carried over; for the studies checked, unresolved V genes explain less than half of this, and the remainder is unexplained. V, J and clone size reflect that table, while D and trimming were determined from the DNA. The sample data list 300,000 or so clones, and roughly 89% of these were observed just once. The top ten hold approximately 2.9% of the sample.

Sequencing was carried out using PBMCs or T cells enriched from blood (not recorded which). The sequence came from a woman between 45 and 60 years old who had been exposed to COVID-19. Here the chain combines TRBV6-5 and TRBJ2-2; 8 of the junction bases match TRBD1. CDR3 sequence: CASRTGDTGELFF. The nucleotides are TGTGCCAGCAGGACAGGGGACACCGGGGAGCTGTTTTTT.